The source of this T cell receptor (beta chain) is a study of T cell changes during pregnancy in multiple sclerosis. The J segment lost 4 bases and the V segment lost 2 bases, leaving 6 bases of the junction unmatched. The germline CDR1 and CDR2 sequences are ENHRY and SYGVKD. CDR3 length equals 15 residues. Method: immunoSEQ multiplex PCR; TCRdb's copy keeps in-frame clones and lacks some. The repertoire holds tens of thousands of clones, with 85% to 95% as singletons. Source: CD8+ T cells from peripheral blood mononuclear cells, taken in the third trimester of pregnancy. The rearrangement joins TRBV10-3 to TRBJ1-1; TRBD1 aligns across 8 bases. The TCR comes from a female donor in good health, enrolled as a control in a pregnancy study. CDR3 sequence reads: CAISEALTGVTEAFF. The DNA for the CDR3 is TGTGCCATCAGTGAGGCCCTGACAGGGGTCACTGAAGCTTTCTTT.